This TCR beta chain was profiled in a study of shared clonotypes between healthy human individuals. Germline CDR1 reads MNHNY; CDR2 reads SVGAGI (reference sequence). Trimming stripped 5 bases from V and 4 bases from J, with 13 bases between. This CDR3 has 14 residues. The replicate PCRs on unsorted PBMC were given 300 ng DNA, which is 30,000 to 35,000 T cell genomes. The repertoire was sequenced with immunoSEQ multiplex PCR; TCRdb's copy has only in-frame clones and lacks some. The table has about half a million clones, about 78% seen once; the top ten hold 12%. Every donor, a Caucasian adult, lived in Nashville, Tennessee.

The origin of this receptor is a woman aged 40 to 55 in good health. Some clones in this sample may be carry-over from other donors' samples. The chain joins TRBV6-6 to TRBJ2-3; D may be TRBD1 (6 bases). Sequencing used PBMCs. Written as DNA, the CDR3 is TGTGCCAGCAGTAACAACAGGGTAGCAGATACGCAGTATTTT. Its protein product is CASSNNRVADTQYF.